This section outlines one T cell receptor (beta chain) sequence together with its context. Its antigen is not identified. CDR3 length: 15 residues. Germline V gene sequence: CDR1 SGHRS, CDR2 YFSETQ. V was clipped by 4 bases and J by 4 bases, with 15 bases between them. The data belong to a study of read filtering for tumor transcriptome and immune sequencing. Across the study: Mean patient age was about 66 years, range roughly 45 to 85; 17 male, some 15 female. After DNase treatment, RNA was made into whole-transcriptome libraries. Study-wide results and limits: Compared with RNA-seq, IR-seq gave much higher clonotype depth and reliability.

Molecular barcoded adaptors covering alpha/delta and beta/gamma chains were used on around 370 ng RNA. Using its own MiXCR run on the reads, TCRdb lists one record per CDR3 protein. The repertoire holds 90,000 to 95,000 distinct CDR3 sequences, with 20% to 25% as singletons. Material: a population of CD138-negative cells sorted from bone marrow. The chain combines TRBV5-1 with TRBJ1-5; possible D gene TRBD1, 5 bases. The source is a donor at least 40 years old with multiple myeloma. DNA of the CDR3: TGCGCCAGCAGCCCTGGGACCACGGGGAATCAGCCCCAGCATTTT. This codes for CASSPGTTGNQPQHF.